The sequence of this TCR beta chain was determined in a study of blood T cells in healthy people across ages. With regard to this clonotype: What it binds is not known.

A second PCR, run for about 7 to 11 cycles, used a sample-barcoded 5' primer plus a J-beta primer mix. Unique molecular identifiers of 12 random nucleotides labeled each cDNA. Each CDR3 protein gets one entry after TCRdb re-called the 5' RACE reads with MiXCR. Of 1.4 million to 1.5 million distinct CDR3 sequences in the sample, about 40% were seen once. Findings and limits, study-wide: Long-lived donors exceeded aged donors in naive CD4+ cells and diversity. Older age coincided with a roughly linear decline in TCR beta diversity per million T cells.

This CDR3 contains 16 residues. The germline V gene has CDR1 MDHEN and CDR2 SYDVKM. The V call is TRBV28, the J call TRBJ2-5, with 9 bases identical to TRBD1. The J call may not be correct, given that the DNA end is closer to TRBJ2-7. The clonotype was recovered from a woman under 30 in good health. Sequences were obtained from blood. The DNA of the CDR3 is TGTGCCAGCACCTCTGTCTTCGGGACAGGGTACGGCGAGCAGTACTTC. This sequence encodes CASTSVFGTGYGEQYF.